Shown below are 19 T cell receptor beta chains from a single sample sequenced in a study of regulatory T cells in long-lasting Graves disease. Through Arm-PCR of CDR3 regions and iRepertoire HTBI primers, TCR beta libraries were built. TCRdb reprocessed the multiplex PCR reads via MiXCR and lists one record per CDR3 protein. The sample shows 350,000 to 550,000 distinct CDR3 sequences, 14% of them seen only once. Time point meaning: newly diagnosed GD, antithyroid drugs for less than 3 months. Generation of the TCR library employed RNA extracted from PBMCs. This sample also appeared in a second study, on T cells in Graves' hyperthyroidism and ophthalmopathy.

The sample here was peripheral blood mononuclear cells (PBMCs), taken at new diagnosis, from a patient treated with antithyroid drugs. Source of these receptors: a woman aged 45-65 years with Graves disease.

This clonotype was recorded many times. The chain uses TRBV28 and TRBJ2-1, with 9 nucleotides matching TRBD2. Looked up from germline, CDR1 is MDHEN and CDR2 is SYDVKM. J was trimmed by 6 bases and V by 6 bases; bases with no gene match: 6. The CDR3 loop spans 14 amino acids. The CDR3 DNA follows: TGTGCCAGCAGCCTAGCGGGATTGGGCAATGAGCAGTTCTTC. Amino acids: CASSLAGLGNEQFF.

The genes are TRBV7-9 and TRBJ1-3; D call uncertain. Germline V gene sequence: CDR1 SEHNR, CDR2 FQNEAQ (reference sequence). The V and J ends lost 5 bases and 8 bases respectively, with 13 bases between them. CDR3 length: 13 amino acids. CDR3 residues: CASSPRTGDTIYF. CDR3 nucleotides: TGTGCCAGCAGCCCCAGAACTGGGGACACCATATATTTT.

The sample holds many counts of this clonotype. The chain combines TRBV7-2 with TRBJ2-2; the match to TRBD1 covers 9 bases. CDR3 size: 15 residues. V lost 6 bases to trimming and J lost 4 bases; unmatched junction nucleotides: 6. Germline loops: CDR1 SGHTA, CDR2 FQGNSA. CDR3 in amino acids: CASRWTGERTGELFF. The DNA of the CDR3 is TGTGCCAGCAGATGGACAGGGGAGCGCACCGGGGAGCTGTTTTTT. The variable domain in full, with the rest retrieved from reference TRBV7-2 and TRBJ2-2, is GAGVSQSPSNKVTEKGKDVELRCDPISGHTALYWYRQSLGQGLEFLIYFQGNSAPDKSGLPSDRFSAERTGGSVSTLTIQRTQQEDSAVYLCASRWTGERTGELFFGEGSRLTVL.

This clonotype was seen ten or more times. J is TRBJ2-4 and V is TRBV2; D possibly corresponds to TRBD2 (6 bases). V dropped 3 bases and J dropped 6 bases, with 9 bases sitting between them. Germline V CDR1 and CDR2: SNHLY, FYNNEI. This CDR3 contains 13 residues. CDR3 bases: TGTGCCAGCAGTGAGAGTAGCGGAAACATTCAGTACTTC. Amino acid sequence: CASSESSGNIQYF.

The chain employs TRBV19 and TRBJ1-5; 7 positions agree with TRBD1. With V trimmed by 0 bases and J by 5 bases, 16 bases remained unmatched. This CDR3 has 19 amino acids. The germline CDR1 and CDR2 sequences are LNHDA and SQIVND (reference sequence). The CDR3 reads CASSIEPPTGFVLDQPQHF. The DNA for the CDR3 is TGTGCCAGTAGTATAGAGCCCCCGACAGGGTTCGTCCTCGATCAGCCCCAGCATTTT.

This clonotype was seen more than once but under ten times. V and J are TRBV3-1 and TRBJ2-7; 13 bases are shared with TRBD2. This CDR3 contains 15 residues. The germline CDR1 and CDR2 sequences are LGHDT and YNNKEL (reference sequence). The V gene end was trimmed by 7 bases and the J gene end by 2 bases; junction bases not matched to a gene: 5. CDR3 sequence: CASTRTSGSTYEQYF. The CDR3 nucleotides are TGTGCCAGCACCCGGACTAGCGGGAGCACCTACGAGCAGTACTTC.

This clonotype has more than one count but fewer than ten. Here the CDR3 DNA reads TGTGCCGGACGACAGGGGTATGGCTATGGCTACACCTTC. It codes for CAGRQGYGYGYTF. The chain employs TRBV7-2 and TRBJ1-2, with 8 nucleotides matching TRBD1. From germline, CDR1 is SGHTA and CDR2 FQGNSA. V gave up 11 bases and J gave up 4 bases; unmatched junction bases: 9. CDR3 length: 13 residues.

This clonotype was observed at least ten times. CDR3 in DNA: TGTGCCAGCAGCTTAGCGGTTACTAGCACAGATACGCAGTATTTT. This sequence encodes CASSLAVTSTDTQYF. This rearrangement joins TRBV9 to TRBJ2-3; maybe TRBD2 (6 bases). Germline-derived CDR1 and CDR2 are SGDLS and YYNGEE. This CDR3 is built from 15 residues. Deletions cut 4 bases from V and 0 bases from J, with 12 bases between.

This clonotype was counted ten times or more. The rearrangement uses TRBV20-1 and TRBJ2-2, with D perhaps TRBD1 or TRBD2 (5 bases each). The V end lost 6 bases, the J end lost 1 base, and 12 bases lay between the germline ends. The CDR3 extends over 14 amino acids. CDR1 DFQATT and CDR2 SNEGSKA come from the germline V gene (reference sequence). The CDR3 nucleotides are TGCAGTGCACCTGGTGGGGGGAACACCGGGGAGCTGTTTTTT. Translation: CSAPGGGNTGELFF.

This clonotype was observed many times. V gene TRBV19 combines with J gene TRBJ1-5; 7 positions agree with TRBD1. CDR1 LNHDA and CDR2 SQIVND come from the germline V gene (reference sequence). CDR3 length: 15 amino acids. V lost 3 bases to trimming and J lost 7 bases; unmatched junction nucleotides: 9. CDR3 DNA sequence: TGTGCCAGTAGTATCTTACAGGGGAATGACCAGCCCCAGCATTTT. Encoded protein: CASSILQGNDQPQHF.

The chain links TRBV5-6 to TRBJ1-2, with 8 bases identical to TRBD1. This CDR3 is 16 amino acids long. V trimming: 0 bases; J trimming: 4 bases; junction bases outside the gene matches: 8. Per the germline V gene, CDR1 is SGHDT and CDR2 is YYEEEE. The DNA of the CDR3 is TGTGCCAGCAGCTTGGCGGACAGGGCCTCTAGCTATGGCTACACCTTC. Translation: CASSLADRASSYGYTF.

This clonotype was seen ten or more times. This rearrangement joins TRBV29-1 to TRBJ2-7; D possibly corresponds to TRBD2 (6 bases). Trimming cost V 4 bases and J 4 bases, with 14 bases left between them. This CDR3 has 13 amino acids. Germline V gives CDR1 SQVTM, CDR2 ANQGSEA. Written as DNA, the CDR3 is TGCAGCGTTGTATCTAGCGAGCAGTACGAGCAGTACTTC. Its protein is CSVVSSEQYEQYF.

This clonotype was seen a handful of times. This chain joins TRBV10-3 and TRBJ2-7; 9 bases match TRBD1. This CDR3 has 15 amino acids. Germline V CDR1 and CDR2: ENHRY, SYGVKD. V lost 6 bases to trimming and J lost 3 bases; unmatched junction nucleotides: 9. CDR3 bases: TGTGCCATCAGCTCCGGGACAGGGTCTATCTACGAGCAGTACTTC. Its translation: CAISSGTGSIYEQYF.

This clonotype was counted at least ten times. This chain links TRBV9 with TRBJ2-3; TRBD1 is a possible D gene (6 bases). Between the trimmed V and J ends, which lost 6 bases and 0 bases, there was a span of 11 bases. The germline V gene has CDR1 SGDLS and CDR2 YYNGEE. This CDR3 is built from 14 residues. CDR3 amino acids: CASTGTTSTDTQYF. CDR3 sequence (DNA): TGTGCCAGCACCGGGACAACTAGCACAGATACGCAGTATTTT.

V usage is TRBV27 and J usage is TRBJ2-3; D gene ambiguous. Trimming cost V 6 bases and J 1 base, with 11 bases left between them. CDR3 length: 14 amino acids. The germline gives CDR1 MNHEY, CDR2 SMNVEV (reference sequence). DNA of the CDR3: TGTGCCAGCAGCCTGGGGTTCCGCACAGATACGCAGTATTTT. Its protein product is CASSLGFRTDTQYF.

This chain links TRBV9 with TRBJ2-1, with 8 bases lining up with TRBD2. Trimming cost V 0 bases and J 6 bases; bases outside gene matches: 5. The CDR3 consists of 15 residues. Germline V lookup: CDR1 SGDLS, CDR2 YYNGEE. The CDR3 DNA is TGTGCCAGCAGCGTAGATAGCGGGAAGGGCAATGAGCAGTTCTTC. Protein product: CASSVDSGKGNEQFF.

V is TRBV9 and J is TRBJ2-2; 13 bases match TRBD2. V gave up 0 bases and J gave up 3 bases; unmatched junction bases: 8. The CDR3 covers 19 residues. The V gene's germline CDR1 is SGDLS and CDR2 YYNGEE. CDR3 amino acids: CASSVARTSGSPYTGELFF. The CDR3 nucleotides read TGTGCCAGCAGCGTAGCAAGGACTAGCGGGAGCCCCTACACCGGGGAGCTGTTTTTT.

To note about this clonotype: A far larger clone is just one base off, so this is likely a read error. The chain recombines TRBV7-9 with TRBJ2-1; 7 bases agree with TRBD2. The V gene end was trimmed by 8 bases and the J gene end by 0 bases; junction bases not matched to a gene: 7. This CDR3 is 15 amino acids long. Looked up from germline, CDR1 is SEHNR and CDR2 is FQNEAQ (reference sequence). The CDR3 loop is CASGPQRDSYNEQFF. The DNA of the CDR3 is TGTGCCAGCGGCCCCCAGCGGGACTCCTACAATGAGCAGTTCTTC. Using reference TRBV7-9 and TRBJ2-1 for the parts outside the CDR3, the full variable domain is DTGVSQNPRHKITKRGQNVTFRCDPISEHNRLYWYRQTLGQGPEFLTYFQNEAQLEKSRLLSDRFSAERPKGSFSTLEIQRTEQGDSAMYLCASGPQRDSYNEQFFGPGTRLTVL.

With regard to this clonotype: It may be a read error: a sequence one base away is much more abundant. The V and J genes are TRBV28 and TRBJ2-1; D perhaps matches TRBD1 (6 bases). Germline V gives CDR1 MDHEN, CDR2 SYDVKM. Trimming pared 2 bases from V and 10 bases from J, leaving 21 bases between. The CDR3 has 16 residues. CDR3 coding DNA: TGTGCCAGCAGTTTAGAGCAGGGGACCAACTCCTACGAGCAGTTCTTC. This encodes CASSLEQGTNSYEQFF.